The clone carrying this T cell receptor beta chain was seen a handful of times. The antigen remains unidentified. Primed by a sample-barcoded 5' primer and a J-beta primer mix, a second PCR proceeded for about 6 to 12 cycles. Via MiXCR, TCRdb re-called the 5' RACE reads, giving one row per CDR3 protein. The table has 800,000 or so distinct CDR3 sequences, 25% seen once. The data originate from a study of blood T cells in healthy people across ages. Whole-study results and caveats: Nothing was known about donor CMV status, and this possibly confounded expanded clonotype changes.

The trim removed 5 bases at V and 1 base at J, leaving 10 bases unmatched. This CDR3 is 16 amino acids long. Germline CDR1 reads SGHRS; CDR2 reads YFSETQ. These sequences were also reported in another study, on T cells of mothers and their children. From that report: The extracted RNA was employed in its entirety for cDNA synthesis, at roughly 1.6 ug per 15 ul. Mothers and children who were related shared slightly more overlap than unrelated pairs, but not significantly more.

The origin of this receptor is a boy aged 5-17 years in good health. The sequenced material came from blood. V and J are TRBV5-1 and TRBJ2-5, with 8 nucleotides matching TRBD1. CDR3 residues: CASRVTTGESQETQYF. The DNA for the CDR3 is TGCGCCAGCAGAGTAACGACAGGGGAAAGCCAAGAGACCCAGTACTTC.